These 24 T cell receptor beta chains originate from one sample sequenced in a study of CD8 T cells in Susac syndrome. When the RNA was reverse transcribed, random hexamers were used with an input of roughly 0.45 to 1 ug. TCRdb redid the calling of the immunoSEQ multiplex PCR reads with MiXCR, one entry per CDR3 protein. The sample records about 29,000 distinct CDR3 sequences, 94% being singletons. Source material: CD8+ T cells from PBMCs. These receptors originate from a human donor in good health.

This clonotype was detected once. V and J are TRBV4-3 and TRBJ1-1; 10 bases match TRBD1. The CDR3 totals 16 residues. Trimming took 2 bases from V and 3 from J; bases not matched to a gene: 6. Per germline, CDR1 LGHNA and CDR2 YSLEER. CDR3 loop: CASSQSPGTGDTEAFF. In DNA, the CDR3 is TGCGCCAGCAGCCAAAGCCCTGGGACAGGGGACACTGAAGCTTTCTTT.

This sequence joins TRBV19 and TRBJ1-1; TRBD1 matches 12 bases. The CDR3 sequence is 16 residues long. V was clipped by 5 bases and J by 5 bases; unmatched bases: 9. Germline loops: CDR1 LNHDA, CDR2 SQIVND (reference sequence). CDR3: CASSGTGGVGLTEAFF. Written as DNA, the CDR3 is TGTGCCAGTAGTGGGACAGGGGGCGTTGGGCTGACTGAAGCTTTCTTT. Full variable domain (missing parts from reference TRBV19 and TRBJ1-1): DGGITQSPKYLFRKEGQNVTLSCEQNLNHDAMYWYRQDPGQGLRLIYYSQIVNDFQKGDIAEGYSVSREKKESFPLTVTSAQKNPTAFYLCASSGTGGVGLTEAFFGQGTRLTVV.

The chain has TRBV4-3 and TRBJ1-2; 9 bases are a match to TRBD1. The CDR3 loop spans 17 amino acids. J gave up 2 bases and V 1 base, and 8 bases lay outside the gene matches. Germline CDR1 and CDR2: LGHNA and YSLEER. The CDR3 reads CASSQGSGTGTNYGYTF. The CDR3, as DNA: TGCGCCAGCAGCCAAGGCTCCGGGACAGGGACCAACTATGGCTACACCTTC.

The chain uses TRBV7-2 and TRBJ2-1, with a tentative D call TRBD1 (5 bases). Trimming shortened V by 5 bases and J by 10 bases, and 9 bases separated the two germline ends. This CDR3 has 11 amino acids. Germline V gene lookup returns CDR1 SGHTA and CDR2 FQGNSA. The CDR3 nucleotides are TGTGCCAGCAGCCCGACAGAGGAGCAGTTCTTC. Translating it yields CASSPTEEQFF.

The chain recombines TRBV11-2 with TRBJ2-7; no clear D gene. The germline V and J ends were trimmed by 3 bases and 6 bases, with 6 bases remaining between them. The germline V gene encodes CDR1 SGHAT and CDR2 FQNNGV. This CDR3 region has 11 residues. Written as DNA, the CDR3 is TGTGCCAGCAGCTTCCTTTCCGAGCAGTACTTC. Its protein is CASSFLSEQYF.

The V gene is TRBV4-3, the J gene TRBJ1-1; D is unclear. CDR1 and CDR2 from the germline V gene are LGHNA and YSLEER. The CDR3 is 15 amino acids. V was shortened by 0 bases and J by 1 base, with 9 bases between the two germline ends. CDR3 sequence: CASSQDEGWNTEAFF. The CDR3 nucleotides are TGCGCCAGCAGCCAAGATGAAGGTTGGAACACTGAAGCTTTCTTT.

This chain uses TRBV4-3 with TRBJ1-5; unclear D gene. V lost 1 base and J lost 5, with 9 bases in between. There are 14 residues in the CDR3. In germline, CDR1 is LGHNA, CDR2 YSLEER. CDR3 protein: CASSQGKKDQPQHF. The CDR3 DNA follows: TGCGCCAGCAGCCAAGGGAAGAAAGATCAGCCCCAGCATTTT.

The chain combines TRBV6-6 with TRBJ1-3; no clear D gene. V was clipped by 0 bases and J by 1 base, with 10 bases between them. The CDR3 covers 16 residues. CDR1 and CDR2 (germline): MNHNY, SVGAGI (reference sequence). The CDR3 nucleotides read TGTGCCAGCAGTTACTCGGTCCGGGGATCTGGAAACACCATATATTTT. It translates to CASSYSVRGSGNTIYF.

The count of this clonotype is one. V usage is TRBV4-3 and J usage is TRBJ2-3, with 9 nucleotides matching TRBD1. This CDR3 region has 16 residues. The ends lost 1 base at V and 4 bases at J; junction bases unmatched: 6. Germline V gives CDR1 LGHNA, CDR2 YSLEER. As DNA, the CDR3 is TGCGCCAGCAGCCAAGTGCAGGGACAGGGTTCAGATACGCAGTATTTT. Protein product: CASSQVQGQGSDTQYF.

The rearrangement uses TRBV5-6 and TRBJ1-2; perhaps TRBD1 as D (5 bases). Germline loops: CDR1 SGHDT, CDR2 YYEEEE. V lost 0 bases, J lost 3 bases, and 12 bases lay in between. This CDR3 contains 15 residues. The CDR3 loop reads CASSLVGTSYYGYTF. For the CDR3, the DNA is TGTGCCAGCAGCTTGGTCGGGACGAGCTACTATGGCTACACCTTC.

This clonotype was seen once. The chain has TRBV13 and TRBJ1-2; TRBD1 agrees at 9 bases. Germline CDR1 reads PRHDT; CDR2 reads FYEKMQ (reference sequence). This CDR3 contains 15 residues. V lost 3 bases and J lost 5; bases outside the gene matches: 7. CDR3 loop: CASSLATGGRYGYTF. Here the CDR3 DNA reads TGTGCCAGCAGCTTGGCGACAGGGGGGAGGTATGGCTACACCTTC.

A single count supports this clonotype. This rearrangement joins TRBV5-1 to TRBJ1-1; D gene ambiguous. V was shortened by 4 bases and J by 5 bases, with 15 bases between the two germline ends. The CDR3 has 14 residues. Germline lookup yields CDR1 SGHRS and CDR2 YFSETQ. In DNA, the CDR3 is TGCGCCAGCAGCGCGGGAAGTCTGGGGACTGAAGCTTTCTTT. Translating it yields CASSAGSLGTEAFF.

The chain combines TRBV3-1 with TRBJ2-5; no definite D call. The CDR3 contains 14 residues. Germline lookup yields CDR1 LGHDT and CDR2 YNNKEL (reference sequence). Trimming stripped 4 bases from V and 2 bases from J, with 11 bases between. The CDR3 DNA reads as TGTGCCAGCAGCCTGACACCGGAACAAGAGACCCAGTACTTC. Translated: CASSLTPEQETQYF.

V gene TRBV7-2 combines with J gene TRBJ2-5; possible D gene TRBD2, 6 bases. From germline, CDR1 is SGHTA and CDR2 FQGNSA. This CDR3 is built from 15 residues. The ends were cut back, 5 bases at V and 2 bases at J, with 15 bases in the middle. CDR3 sequence: CASSPYLADQETQYF. The CDR3 nucleotides read TGTGCCAGCAGCCCCTACTTAGCGGATCAAGAGACCCAGTACTTC. Combining the CDR3 with reference TRBV7-2 and TRBJ2-5 gives the whole variable domain GAGVSQSPSNKVTEKGKDVELRCDPISGHTALYWYRQSLGQGLEFLIYFQGNSAPDKSGLPSDRFSAERTGGSVSTLTIQRTQQEDSAVYLCASSPYLADQETQYFGPGTRLLVL.

J is TRBJ2-6 and V is TRBV11-2; D perhaps matches TRBD1 (5 bases). There are 18 residues in the CDR3. The germline V gene encodes CDR1 SGHAT and CDR2 FQNNGV. V was cut by 2 bases and J by 3 bases, with 17 bases left in between. The CDR3 region is CASSLFARASVGANVLTF. CDR3 nucleotide sequence: TGTGCCAGCAGCTTATTTGCCAGGGCTTCGGTTGGGGCCAACGTCCTGACTTTC.

The genes are TRBV4-3 and TRBJ1-5; no reliable D call. This CDR3 has 15 amino acids. The V gene's germline CDR1 is LGHNA and CDR2 YSLEER. V lost 1 base and J 1 base, leaving 8 bases between the germline ends. As DNA, the CDR3 is TGCGCCAGCAGCCAAGTGTATCGAAGCAATCAGCCCCAGCATTTT. Protein product: CASSQVYRSNQPQHF.

The rearrangement joins TRBV27 to TRBJ2-7, with D possibly matching TRBD1 (6 bases). CDR3 length equals 16 residues. Germline V gene data show CDR1 as MNHEY and CDR2 as SMNVEV (reference sequence). Trimming shortened V by 1 base and J by 2 bases, and 15 bases separated the two germline ends. The DNA for the CDR3 is TGTGCCAGCAGTTTATATCGGGACATCGTCCCCTACGAGCAGTACTTC. It yields the protein CASSLYRDIVPYEQYF.

This chain uses TRBV6-5 with TRBJ2-5; 9 bases fit TRBD2. The V gene end was trimmed by 1 base and the J gene end by 9 bases; junction bases not matched to a gene: 6. The germline CDR1 and CDR2 sequences are MNHEY and SVGAGI. This CDR3 has 14 amino acids. CDR3 in DNA: TGTGCCAGCAGTTACTTGACTAGCGGTGATCCCCAGTACTTC. Encoded protein: CASSYLTSGDPQYF.

V gene TRBV12-5 combines with J gene TRBJ1-1; no definite D call. This CDR3 spans 14 amino acids. Germline V gene sequence: CDR1 LGHNT, CDR2 FRNRAP. With 8 bases removed from V and 3 bases from J, the gap between germline ends came to 16 bases. This chain's CDR3 is CASSARGVDTEAFF. DNA for the CDR3: TGTGCTAGTAGTGCCCGGGGAGTAGACACTGAAGCTTTCTTT. Full variable domain (rest looked up from reference TRBV12-5 and TRBJ1-1): DARVTQTPRHKVTEMGQEVTMRCQPILGHNTVFWYRQTMMQGLELLAYFRNRAPLDDSGMPKDRFSAEMPDATLATLKIQPSEPRDSAVYFCASSARGVDTEAFFGQGTRLTVV.

This rearrangement joins TRBV27 to TRBJ2-2, with TRBD1 matching 7 bases. After removal of 3 bases from V and 6 bases from J, the junction contained 4 bases not matched to a gene. The CDR3 is 14 residues long. Germline V gene sequence: CDR1 MNHEY, CDR2 SMNVEV (reference sequence). DNA of the CDR3: TGTGCCAGCAGTTTCAGCCAGGGGGCCGGGGAGCTGTTTTTT. Its protein is CASSFSQGAGELFF.

The chain carries TRBV2 and TRBJ2-3; D uncertain. Germline CDR1 is SNHLY and CDR2 is FYNNEI. Trimming removed 8 bases from V and 4 bases from J, with 22 bases in between. This CDR3 is built from 16 residues. The CDR3 loop is CASYYSPGFVADTQYF. The CDR3 DNA follows: TGTGCCAGCTATTATTCCCCGGGTTTCGTTGCAGATACGCAGTATTTT.

Turning to this clonotype: Sequence at one end of the junction differs from germline and may be a read error. V gene TRBV7-7 combines with J gene TRBJ2-3; 9 bases match TRBD2. Germline V lookup: CDR1 SSHAT, CDR2 FNYEAQ (reference sequence). CDR3 length: 18 amino acids. This CDR3 is CASSSPPLAGGCTDTQYF. The DNA of the CDR3 is TGTGCTAGCAGCTCCCCCCCCCTCGCGGGGGGGTGCACAGATACGCAGTATTTT.

About this clonotype: The junction and the germline gene differ at one end; a read error may be behind it. The gene calls are TRBV7-7 and TRBJ2-1, with D perhaps matching TRBD1 (6 bases). Germline V gene data show CDR1 as SSHAT and CDR2 as FNYEAQ (reference sequence). This CDR3 contains 15 residues. This chain's CDR3 is CASSSRTVSYNEQFF. The CDR3 nucleotides read TGTGCTAGCAGCTCGAGGACAGTCTCCTACAATGAGCAGTTCTTC.

The chain recombines TRBV5-4 with TRBJ2-3; TRBD1 agrees at 8 bases. This CDR3 is built from 13 residues. Trimming took 9 bases from V and 3 from J; bases not matched to a gene: 6. Germline V gene lookup returns CDR1 SGHNT and CDR2 YYREEE (reference sequence). CDR3 region: CATRRQGTDTQYF. CDR3 coding DNA: TGTGCCACCCGGAGACAGGGGACAGATACGCAGTATTTT.